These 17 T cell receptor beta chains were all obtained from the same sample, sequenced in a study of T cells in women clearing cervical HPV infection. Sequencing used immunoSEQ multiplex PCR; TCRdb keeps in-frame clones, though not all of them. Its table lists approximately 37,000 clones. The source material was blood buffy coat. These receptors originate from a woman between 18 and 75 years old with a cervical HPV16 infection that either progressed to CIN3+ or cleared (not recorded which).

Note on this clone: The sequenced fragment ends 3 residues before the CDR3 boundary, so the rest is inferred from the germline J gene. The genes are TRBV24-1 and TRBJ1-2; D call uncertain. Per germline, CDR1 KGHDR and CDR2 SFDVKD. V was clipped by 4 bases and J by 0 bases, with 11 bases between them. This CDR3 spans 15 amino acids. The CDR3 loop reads CATSDGVTSNYGYTF. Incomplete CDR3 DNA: TGTGCCACCAGTGACGGAGTGACATCTAACTATGGC.

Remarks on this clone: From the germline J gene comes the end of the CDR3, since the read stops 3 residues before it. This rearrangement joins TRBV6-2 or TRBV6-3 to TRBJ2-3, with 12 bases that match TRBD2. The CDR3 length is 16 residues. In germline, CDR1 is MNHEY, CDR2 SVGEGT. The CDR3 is CASSSWTSGEGETQYF. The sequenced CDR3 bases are TGTGCCAGCAGTTCTTGGACTAGCGGGGAGGGGGAGACG.

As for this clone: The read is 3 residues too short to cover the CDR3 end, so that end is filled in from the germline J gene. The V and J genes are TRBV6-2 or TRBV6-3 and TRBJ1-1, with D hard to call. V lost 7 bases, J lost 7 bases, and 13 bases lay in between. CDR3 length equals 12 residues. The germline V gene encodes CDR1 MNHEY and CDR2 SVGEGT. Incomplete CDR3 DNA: TGTGCCAGCACCCAGTCCGCCGATGAA. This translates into CASTQSADE. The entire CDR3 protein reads CASTQSADEAFF.

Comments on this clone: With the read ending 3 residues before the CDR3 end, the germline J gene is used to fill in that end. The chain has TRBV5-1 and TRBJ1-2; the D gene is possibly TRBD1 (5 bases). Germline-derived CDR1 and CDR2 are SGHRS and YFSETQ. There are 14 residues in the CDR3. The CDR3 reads CASSPDTQGWGYTF. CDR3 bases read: TGCGCCAGCAGCCCGGACACCCAAGGATGGGGC. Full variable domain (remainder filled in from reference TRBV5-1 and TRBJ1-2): KAGVTQTPRYLIKTRGQQVTLSCSPISGHRSVSWYQQTPGQGLQFLFEYFSETQRNKGNFPGRFSGRQFSNSRSEMNVSTLELGDSALYLCASSPDTQGWGYTFGSGTRLTVV.

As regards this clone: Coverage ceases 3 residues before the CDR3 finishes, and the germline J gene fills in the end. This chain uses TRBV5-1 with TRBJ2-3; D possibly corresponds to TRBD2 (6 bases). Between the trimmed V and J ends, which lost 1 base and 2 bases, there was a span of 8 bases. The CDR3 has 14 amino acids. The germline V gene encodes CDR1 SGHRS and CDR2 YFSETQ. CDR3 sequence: CASSLLALTDTQYF. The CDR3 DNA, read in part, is TGCGCCAGCAGCTTGCTAGCGCTCACAGATACG.

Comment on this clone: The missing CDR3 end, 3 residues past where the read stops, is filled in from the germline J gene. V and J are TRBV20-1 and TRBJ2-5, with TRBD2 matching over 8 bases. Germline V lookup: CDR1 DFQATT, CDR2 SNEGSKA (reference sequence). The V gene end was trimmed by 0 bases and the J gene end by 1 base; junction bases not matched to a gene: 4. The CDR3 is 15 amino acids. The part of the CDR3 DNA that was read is TGCAGTGCTAGAGATCTGCGGGAGGCCCAAGAGACC. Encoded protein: CSARDLREAQET. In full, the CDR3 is CSARDLREAQETQYF.

CDR3 bases read: TGCGCCAGCAGCTTGGTTCCAGCGGAAGAGACG. It yields the protein CASSLVPAEET. The full CDR3 protein reads CASSLVPAEETQYF. The chain links TRBV5-1 to TRBJ2-3, with a possible D match to TRBD2 (5 bases). Sequencing ends 3 residues short of the CDR3 end; the germline J gene provides the rest. Germline V gives CDR1 SGHRS, CDR2 YFSETQ. The CDR3 loop spans 14 amino acids.

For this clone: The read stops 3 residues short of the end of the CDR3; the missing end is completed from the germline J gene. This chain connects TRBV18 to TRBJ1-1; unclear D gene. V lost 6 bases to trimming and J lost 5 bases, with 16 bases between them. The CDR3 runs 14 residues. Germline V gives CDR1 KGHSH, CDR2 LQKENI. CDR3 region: CASSLAQEVTEAFF. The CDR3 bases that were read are TGTGCCAGCTCCCTCGCGCAGGAGGTTACTGAA.

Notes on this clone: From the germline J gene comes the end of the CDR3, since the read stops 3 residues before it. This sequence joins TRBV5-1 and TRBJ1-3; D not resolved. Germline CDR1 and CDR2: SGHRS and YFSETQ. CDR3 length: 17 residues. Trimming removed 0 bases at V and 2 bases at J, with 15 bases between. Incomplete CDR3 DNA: TGCGCCAGCAGCTTGGGGGTTAAAGAGGGCGCTGGAAACACC. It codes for CASSLGVKEGAGNT. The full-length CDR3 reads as CASSLGVKEGAGNTIYF. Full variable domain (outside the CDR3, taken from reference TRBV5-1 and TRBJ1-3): KAGVTQTPRYLIKTRGQQVTLSCSPISGHRSVSWYQQTPGQGLQFLFEYFSETQRNKGNFPGRFSGRQFSNSRSEMNVSTLELGDSALYLCASSLGVKEGAGNTIYFGEGSWLTVV.

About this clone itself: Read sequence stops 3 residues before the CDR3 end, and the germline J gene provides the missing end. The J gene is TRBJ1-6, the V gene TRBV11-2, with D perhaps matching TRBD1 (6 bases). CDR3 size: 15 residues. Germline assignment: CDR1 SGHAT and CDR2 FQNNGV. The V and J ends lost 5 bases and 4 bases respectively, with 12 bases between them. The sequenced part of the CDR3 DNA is TGTGCCAGCAGCACTAGGACAGCTTATAATTCACCC. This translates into CASSTRTAYNSP. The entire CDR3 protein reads CASSTRTAYNSPLHF. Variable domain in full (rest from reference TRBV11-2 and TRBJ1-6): EAGVAQSPRYKIIEKRQSVAFWCNPISGHATLYWYQQILGQGPKLLIQFQNNGVVDDSQLPKDRFSAERLKGVDSTLKIQPAKLEDSAVYLCASSTRTAYNSPLHFGNGTRLTVT.

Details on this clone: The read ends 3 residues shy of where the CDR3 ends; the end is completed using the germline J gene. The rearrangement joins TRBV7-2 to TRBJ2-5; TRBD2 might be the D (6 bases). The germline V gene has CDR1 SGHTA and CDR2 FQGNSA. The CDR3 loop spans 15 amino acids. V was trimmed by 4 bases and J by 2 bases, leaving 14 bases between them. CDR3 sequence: CASSSGGGPQETQYF. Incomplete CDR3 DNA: TGTGCCAGCAGCTCCGGTGGAGGGCCTCAAGAGACC.

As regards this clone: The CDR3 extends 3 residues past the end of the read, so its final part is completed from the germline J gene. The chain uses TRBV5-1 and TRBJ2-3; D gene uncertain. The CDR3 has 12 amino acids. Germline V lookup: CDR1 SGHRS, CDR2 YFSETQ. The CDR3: CASSLQQETQYF. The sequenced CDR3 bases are TGCGCCAGCAGCTTGCAACAAGAGACG.

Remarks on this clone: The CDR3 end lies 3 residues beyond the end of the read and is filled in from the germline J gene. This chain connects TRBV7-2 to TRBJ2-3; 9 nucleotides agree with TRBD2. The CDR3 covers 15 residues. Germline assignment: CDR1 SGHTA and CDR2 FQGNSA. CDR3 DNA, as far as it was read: TGTGCCAGCAGCTTAAATAGCGGGAGTAAAGAGACG. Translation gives CASSLNSGSKET. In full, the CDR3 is CASSLNSGSKETQYF.

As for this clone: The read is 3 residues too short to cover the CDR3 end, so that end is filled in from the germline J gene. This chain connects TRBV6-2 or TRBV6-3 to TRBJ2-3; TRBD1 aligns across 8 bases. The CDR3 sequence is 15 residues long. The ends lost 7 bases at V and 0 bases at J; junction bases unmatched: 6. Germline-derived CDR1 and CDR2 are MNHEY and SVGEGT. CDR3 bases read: TGTGCCAGCACCCAGGGACAGGTTAGCACAGATACG. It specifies CASTQGQVSTDT. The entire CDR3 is CASTQGQVSTDTQYF.

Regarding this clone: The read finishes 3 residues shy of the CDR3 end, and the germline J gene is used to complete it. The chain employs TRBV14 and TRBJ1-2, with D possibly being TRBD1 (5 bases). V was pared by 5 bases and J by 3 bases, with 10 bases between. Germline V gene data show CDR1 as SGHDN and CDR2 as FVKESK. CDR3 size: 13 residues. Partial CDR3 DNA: TGTGCCAGCAGCAGGGGTAAACACTATGGC. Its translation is CASSRGKHYG. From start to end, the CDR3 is CASSRGKHYGYTF. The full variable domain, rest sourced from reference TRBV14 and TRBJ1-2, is EAGVTQFPSHSVIEKGQTVTLRCDPISGHDNLYWYRRVMGKEIKFLLHFVKESKQDESGMPNNRFLAERTGGTYSTLKVQPAELEDSGVYFCASSRGKHYGYTFGSGTRLTVV.

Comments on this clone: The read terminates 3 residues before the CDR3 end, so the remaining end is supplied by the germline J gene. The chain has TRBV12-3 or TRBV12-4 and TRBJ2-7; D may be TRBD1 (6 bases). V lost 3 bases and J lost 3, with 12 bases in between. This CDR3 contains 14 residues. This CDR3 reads CASSFGTIGYEQYF. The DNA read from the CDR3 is TGTGCCAGCAGTTTCGGGACAATAGGCTACGAG.

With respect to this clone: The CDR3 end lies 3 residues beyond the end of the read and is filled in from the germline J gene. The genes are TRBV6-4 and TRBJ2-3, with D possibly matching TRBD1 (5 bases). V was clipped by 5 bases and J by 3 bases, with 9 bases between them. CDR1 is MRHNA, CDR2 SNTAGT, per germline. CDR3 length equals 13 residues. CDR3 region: CASSLQGTDTQYF. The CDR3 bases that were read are TGTGCCAGCAGTCTCCAGGGTACAGATACG.